These 3 T cell receptor beta chains came from one sample sequenced in a study of T cell responses to AZD1222 COVID-19 vaccine. Method: immunoSEQ multiplex PCR; TCRdb's copy keeps in-frame clones and lacks some. The table has around 97,000 clones, about 90% seen once; the top ten hold about 5%. The specimen comprised peripheral blood, sampled on day 0 of AZD1222 vaccination. Receptors originate from an adult in good health.

V is TRBV20-1 and J is TRBJ1-5; a weak D match, TRBD1 (6 bases). V shed 3 bases and J shed 4 bases, with 19 bases lying between them. Germline V lookup: CDR1 DFQATT, CDR2 SNEGSKA (reference sequence). The CDR3 consists of 16 residues. CDR3 amino acids: CSASYRDNTRNQPQHF. CDR3 nucleotides: TGCAGTGCTAGTTACCGGGACAATACGCGGAATCAGCCCCAGCATTTT.

A single count supports this clone. This rearrangement joins TRBV12-5 to TRBJ2-3; no definite D call. The germline V and J ends were trimmed by 4 bases and 0 bases, with 5 bases remaining between them. In germline, CDR1 is LGHNT, CDR2 FRNRAP. The CDR3 totals 13 residues. CDR3 sequence: CASGSGSTDTQYF. DNA for the CDR3: TGTGCTAGTGGTTCTGGAAGCACAGATACGCAGTATTTT.

The V gene is TRBV7-6, the J gene TRBJ2-7; D is unresolved. Germline V gene data show CDR1 as SGHVS and CDR2 as FNYEAQ. Trimming left V 5 bases short and J 6 bases short, with 14 bases between. The CDR3 loop spans 13 amino acids. The CDR3 DNA follows: TGTGCCAGCAGCGTGGGCCTTGAGAGCGAGCAGTACTTC. It specifies CASSVGLESEQYF. Full variable domain (rest looked up from reference TRBV7-6 and TRBJ2-7): GAGVSQSPRYKVTKRGQDVALRCDPISGHVSLYWYRQALGQGPEFLTYFNYEAQQDKSGLPNDRFSAERPEGSISTLTIQRTEQRDSAMYRCASSVGLESEQYFGPGTRLTVT.